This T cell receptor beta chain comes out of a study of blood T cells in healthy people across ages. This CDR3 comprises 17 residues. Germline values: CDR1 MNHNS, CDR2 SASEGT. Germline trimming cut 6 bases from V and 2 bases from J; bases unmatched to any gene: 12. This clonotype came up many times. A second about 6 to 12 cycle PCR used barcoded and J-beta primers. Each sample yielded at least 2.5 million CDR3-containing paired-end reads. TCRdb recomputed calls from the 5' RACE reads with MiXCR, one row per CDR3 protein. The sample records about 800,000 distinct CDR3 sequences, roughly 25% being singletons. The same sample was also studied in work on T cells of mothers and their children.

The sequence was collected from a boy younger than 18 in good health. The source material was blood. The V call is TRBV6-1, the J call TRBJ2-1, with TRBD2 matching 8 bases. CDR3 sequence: CASSVMLSGGPYNEQFF. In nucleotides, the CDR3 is TGTGCCAGCAGCGTTATGCTCAGCGGGGGCCCCTACAATGAGCAGTTCTTC.